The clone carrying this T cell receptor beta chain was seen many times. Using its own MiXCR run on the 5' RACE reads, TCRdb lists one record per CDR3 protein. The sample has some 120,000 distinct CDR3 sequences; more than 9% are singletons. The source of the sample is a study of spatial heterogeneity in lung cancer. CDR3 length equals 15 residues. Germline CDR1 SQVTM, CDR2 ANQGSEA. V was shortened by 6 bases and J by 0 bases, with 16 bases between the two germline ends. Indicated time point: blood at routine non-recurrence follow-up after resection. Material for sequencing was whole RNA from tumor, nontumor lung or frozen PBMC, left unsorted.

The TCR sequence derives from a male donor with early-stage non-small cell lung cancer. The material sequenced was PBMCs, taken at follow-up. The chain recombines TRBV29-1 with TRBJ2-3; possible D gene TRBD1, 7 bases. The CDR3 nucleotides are TGCAGCGTATTGGAGGGACAGAGGAGCACAGATACGCAGTATTTT. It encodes CSVLEGQRSTDTQYF.